The rows below give T cell receptor beta chains drawn from one sample of a study of blood T cell repertoires in COVID-19. Generated by immunoSEQ multiplex PCR, the TCRdb table keeps only in-frame clones and is missing some. The sample holds a few hundred thousand clones, 80% to 90% seen once. Material for sequencing was peripheral blood. These receptors all stem from a man between 18 and 29 years old who had recovered from COVID-19. CDR3s leave out the opening cysteine and the closing phenylalanine or tryptophan. Size is stated for part of the rows, as once, few or many counts, or as a class when the clone is expanded.

clone_size j_call v_call cdr3_aa
NA TRBJ2-7 TRBV5-1 ASSWTGPSYEQY
NA TRBJ2-3 TRBV9 ASSASGGSTDTQY
NA TRBJ1-2 TRBV19 ASSNPSGRYGYT
once TRBJ2-3 TRBV4-1 ASSQGDLGGLVTVTDTQY
NA TRBJ2-1 TRBV24-1 ATSDPDRDEQF
NA TRBJ1-5 TRBV2 ASTSGNQPQH
NA TRBJ1-3 TRBV15 ATGEGMHTIY
NA TRBJ2-2 TRBV19 ASRQLAGATNTGELF
NA TRBJ2-7 TRBV10-2 ASSDPRGFPYEQY
NA TRBJ1-1 TRBV7-3 ASRKNIGLGEAF
NA TRBJ1-1 TRBV2 ASSGQANTEAF
NA TRBJ2-2 TRBV9 ASEGGQGNTGELF
NA TRBJ2-1 TRBV12-3/TRBV12-4 ASSFGYNEQF
NA TRBJ2-5 TRBV7-6 ASSLTETQY
NA TRBJ1-1 TRBV5-6 ASRTTGGATEAF
NA TRBJ2-5 TRBV7-2 ASSLAYRTVGETQY
NA TRBJ2-3 TRBV6-2/TRBV6-3 ASSSTSGYTDTQY
NA TRBJ1-5 TRBV11-3 ASSPRQGRDQPQH